The 23 T cell receptor beta chains reported below all come from one sample, sequenced in a study of control samples from healthy donors and cancer patients. Some clones are missing from TCRdb's copy, which holds only in-frame ones; the method was immunoSEQ multiplex PCR. This table has about 100,000 clones, roughly 88% appearing once. Source material: blood. The source is a man under 40 in good health.

The chain employs TRBV21-1 and TRBJ2-7. TRBV21-1 is reported as a pseudogene. This CDR3 contains 12 residues. CDR3 amino acids: CASSNGTYEQYF. The CDR3 nucleotides are TGTGCCAGCAGCAATGGGACCTACGAGCAGTACTTC.

Of note for this clone: Other DNA sequences from this sample encode an identical CDR3 as well. The genes are TRBV29-1 and TRBJ1-4, with 8 bases matching TRBD1. This CDR3 has 12 amino acids. J was trimmed by 8 bases and V by 4 bases; bases with no gene match: 3. The germline CDR1 and CDR2 sequences are SQVTM and ANQGSEA. Here the CDR3 DNA reads TGCAGCGTTGGGACAGGGAGGGAAAAACTGTTTTTT. Its translation is CSVGTGREKLFF.

The chain carries TRBV2 and TRBJ2-1; perhaps D is TRBD1 or TRBD2 (7 bases each). This CDR3 comprises 14 residues. Deletions cut 5 bases from V and 5 bases from J, with 13 bases between. CDR1 is SNHLY, CDR2 FYNNEI, per germline. CDR3 nucleotide sequence: TGTGCCAGCAGTAGGCCAGGGGGGGACAATGAGCAGTTCTTC. It encodes CASSRPGGDNEQFF.

The chain has TRBV28 and TRBJ1-6, with D perhaps TRBD1 (6 bases). CDR1 and CDR2 (germline): MDHEN, SYDVKM. Deletions cut 3 bases from V and 0 bases from J, with 18 bases between. CDR3 size: 19 residues. CDR3 amino acids: CASSLVGHRESSYNSPLHF. In DNA, the CDR3 is TGTGCCAGCAGTTTGGTTGGTCACAGGGAGAGCTCCTATAATTCACCCCTCCACTTT.

Worth noting for this clone: Other DNA sequences in this specimen translate into the identical CDR3. V is TRBV19 and J is TRBJ2-7, with 8 bases identical to TRBD1. CDR3 length equals 14 residues. Germline values: CDR1 LNHDA, CDR2 SQIVND (reference sequence). Losses at the gene ends were 9 bases for V and 2 bases for J; bases not matched to a gene: 9. For the CDR3, the DNA is TGTGCCAGCTCACCCGGGACAGGACCCTACGAGCAGTACTTC. Translating gives CASSPGTGPYEQYF. Looking up the rest from reference TRBV19 and TRBJ2-7 gives the full variable domain: DGGITQSPKYLFRKEGQNVTLSCEQNLNHDAMYWYRQDPGQGLRLIYYSQIVNDFQKGDIAEGYSVSREKKESFPLTVTSAQKNPTAFYLCASSPGTGPYEQYFGPGTRLTVT.

This clone showed up just a few times. The chain couples TRBV4-2 to TRBJ1-5; no definite D call. The germline gives CDR1 LGHNA, CDR2 YNFKEQ. The V end was cut by 2 bases, the J end by 2 bases, with 10 bases between. This CDR3 is built from 15 residues. CDR3 nucleotide sequence: TGTGCCAGCAGCCAAACCAGGAACCGCAATCAGCCCCAGCATTTT. Translation gives CASSQTRNRNQPQHF.

The genes are TRBV14 and TRBJ2-6, with D unresolved. The V end lost 8 bases, the J end lost 4 bases, and 12 bases lay between the germline ends. This CDR3 has 14 residues. Germline CDR1 and CDR2: SGHDN and FVKESK. The chain's CDR3 is CASFGFWGANVLTF. DNA of the CDR3: TGTGCCAGCTTTGGGTTTTGGGGGGCCAACGTCCTGACTTTC.

With respect to this clone: The same CDR3 also results from other DNA sequences found in this sample. J is TRBJ2-2 and V is TRBV19, with D possibly matching TRBD1 (6 bases). CDR3 length: 15 residues. V was pared by 6 bases and J by 2 bases, with 13 bases between. Per germline, CDR1 LNHDA and CDR2 SQIVND (reference sequence). CDR3 sequence reads: CASSTGTLNTGELFF. The CDR3 DNA reads TGTGCCAGTAGCACCGGGACATTAAACACCGGGGAGCTGTTTTTT.

The chain combines TRBV11-3 with TRBJ2-7; D unclear. Germline CDR1 reads SGHNT; CDR2 reads YENEEA. V dropped 7 bases and J dropped 7 bases, with 17 bases sitting between them. There are 13 residues in the CDR3. The CDR3 spells CASKQLGLGEQYF. CDR3 in DNA: TGTGCCAGCAAACAGTTGGGGTTGGGGGAGCAGTACTTC. Combining the CDR3 with reference TRBV11-3 and TRBJ2-7 gives the whole variable domain EAGVVQSPRYKIIEKKQPVAFWCNPISGHNTLYWYLQNLGQGPELLIRYENEEAVDDSQLPKDRFSAERLKGVDSTLKIQPAELGDSAVYLCASKQLGLGEQYFGPGTRLTVT.

The V call is TRBV19, the J call TRBJ1-6; D possibly corresponds to TRBD1 (6 bases). There are 15 residues in the CDR3. Trimming shortened V by 1 base and J by 9 bases, and 13 bases separated the two germline ends. Germline assignment: CDR1 LNHDA and CDR2 SQIVND (reference sequence). Written as DNA, the CDR3 is TGTGCCAGTAGTATAGGGGACACGGTTACTTCACCCCTCCACTTT. This encodes CASSIGDTVTSPLHF.

The chain links TRBV10-1 to TRBJ2-1; maybe TRBD1 (5 bases). Germline CDR1 WNHNN, CDR2 SYGVQD (reference sequence). The CDR3 length is 14 residues. Trimming took off 0 bases at V and 9 bases at J, with 12 bases between the two ends. The DNA for the CDR3 is TGCGCCAGCAGTGAGTCGTCAGGGCTTGTTGAGCAGTTCTTC. This sequence encodes CASSESSGLVEQFF.

The J gene is TRBJ1-2, the V gene TRBV28, with D possibly being TRBD1 (5 bases). This CDR3 has 13 amino acids. In germline, CDR1 is MDHEN, CDR2 SYDVKM. V was pared by 3 bases and J by 8 bases, with 13 bases between. CDR3 DNA: TGTGCCAGCAGTTTGGGGCAGCCTCGAGGCTACACCTTC. It encodes CASSLGQPRGYTF.

The chain carries TRBV2 and TRBJ2-3, with 12 bases matching TRBD2. The CDR3 has 13 residues. Trimming removed 7 bases from V and 8 bases from J; junction bases left unmatched: 4. Germline loops: CDR1 SNHLY, CDR2 FYNNEI. The CDR3 sequence: CASIRLAGVTQYF. In nucleotides, the CDR3 is TGTGCCAGCATTAGACTAGCGGGAGTTACGCAGTATTTT. The whole variable domain, filled in from reference TRBV2 and TRBJ2-3, reads EPEVTQTPSHQVTQMGQEVILRCVPISNHLYFYWYRQILGQKVEFLVSFYNNEISEKSEIFDDQFSVERPDGSNFTLKIRSTKLEDSAMYFCASIRLAGVTQYFGPGTRLTVL.

V and J are TRBV4-2 and TRBJ2-3; the D gene could be TRBD1 or TRBD2 (5 bases each). Germline values: CDR1 LGHNA, CDR2 YNFKEQ. The V end was cut by 0 bases, the J end by 5 bases, with 9 bases between. This CDR3 contains 14 residues. CDR3 residues: CASSQDRGRDTQYF. The CDR3 DNA sequence: TGTGCCAGCAGCCAAGATCGGGGCAGAGATACGCAGTATTTT.

The V gene is TRBV19, the J gene TRBJ1-6, with 7 bases aligning to TRBD1. The germline V gene encodes CDR1 LNHDA and CDR2 SQIVND (reference sequence). The CDR3 spans 14 residues. J lost 7 bases, V lost 6 bases, and 6 bases had no gene match. For the CDR3, the DNA is TGTGCCAGTAGCAGGGGACAGCTAAATTCACCCCTCCACTTT. Its protein product is CASSRGQLNSPLHF.

V gene TRBV7-3 combines with J gene TRBJ2-3; D is uncertain. Germline V gives CDR1 SGHTA, CDR2 FQGTGA. This CDR3 is built from 14 residues. V was pared by 5 bases and J by 3 bases, with 12 bases between. The CDR3 DNA follows: TGTGCCAGCAGCCCCGCCGGGTGGACAGATACGCAGTATTTT. Protein: CASSPAGWTDTQYF. Together with reference TRBV7-3 and TRBJ2-3, the CDR3 gives the full variable domain: GAGVSQTPSNKVTEKGKYVELRCDPISGHTALYWYRQSLGQGPEFLIYFQGTGAADDSGLPNDRFFAVRPEGSVSTLKIQRTERGDSAVYLCASSPAGWTDTQYFGPGTRLTVL.

As concerns this clone: This sample also contains other DNA sequences that code for the same CDR3. This chain uses TRBV5-6 with TRBJ2-5, with 9 bases lining up with TRBD2. The junction had 8 bases not matched to a gene; V was cut back by 4 bases and J by 1 base. The CDR3 sequence is 16 residues long. Looked up from germline, CDR1 is SGHDT and CDR2 is YYEEEE. The CDR3 nucleotides read TGTGCCAGCAGCCAGACTAGCGGAAGAGCCCAAGAGACCCAGTACTTC. The encoded protein is CASSQTSGRAQETQYF. The variable domain in full, completed from reference TRBV5-6 and TRBJ2-5, reads DAGVTQSPTHLIKTRGQQVTLRCSPKSGHDTVSWYQQALGQGPQFIFQYYEEEERQRGNFPDRFSGHQFPNYSSELNVNALLLGDSALYLCASSQTSGRAQETQYFGPGTRLLVL.

This chain connects TRBV27 to TRBJ2-1; the match to TRBD2 covers 9 bases. Germline values: CDR1 MNHEY, CDR2 SMNVEV (reference sequence). J lost 8 bases, V lost 3 bases, and 8 bases had no gene match. The CDR3 spans 15 residues. In DNA form, the CDR3 reads TGTGCCAGCAGTTTTCGCGGGAGGGCCCGCGATGAGCAGTTCTTC. Translated: CASSFRGRARDEQFF.

This clone was found a few times. V and J are TRBV19 and TRBJ1-5, with 8 bases that match TRBD1. From germline, CDR1 is LNHDA and CDR2 SQIVND (reference sequence). J gave up 2 bases and V 4 bases, and 7 bases lay outside the gene matches. This CDR3 spans 16 amino acids. The CDR3: CASSTRQGIGNQPQHF. For the CDR3, the DNA is TGTGCCAGTAGTACTCGACAGGGGATAGGCAATCAGCCCCAGCATTTT. The full variable domain, its missing parts supplied by reference TRBV19 and TRBJ1-5, is DGGITQSPKYLFRKEGQNVTLSCEQNLNHDAMYWYRQDPGQGLRLIYYSQIVNDFQKGDIAEGYSVSREKKESFPLTVTSAQKNPTAFYLCASSTRQGIGNQPQHFGDGTRLSIL.

V is TRBV18 and J is TRBJ2-6; the D gene is possibly TRBD1 (5 bases). This CDR3 comprises 18 residues. V lost 0 bases and J 1 base, leaving 13 bases between the germline ends. Germline CDR1 and CDR2: KGHSH and LQKENI. The CDR3 loop reads CASSPPSRDRSGANVLTF. The CDR3 nucleotides are TGTGCCAGCTCACCACCGTCCAGGGATCGGTCTGGGGCCAACGTCCTGACTTTC.

CDR3 coding DNA: TGTGCCAGCAGCCCAGGACTTAGCGGGAGTGGAAACATTCAGTACTTC. This sequence encodes CASSPGLSGSGNIQYF. The chain is built from TRBV7-9 and TRBJ2-4, with 9 positions matching TRBD2. V was pared by 5 bases and J by 6 bases, with 11 bases of the junction left unmatched. Germline V gene lookup returns CDR1 SEHNR and CDR2 FQNEAQ (reference sequence). The CDR3 covers 16 residues.

V gene TRBV5-1 combines with J gene TRBJ2-7; 9 positions agree with TRBD1. The V gene end was trimmed by 3 bases and the J gene end by 5 bases; junction bases not matched to a gene: 6. The germline CDR1 and CDR2 sequences are SGHRS and YFSETQ. The CDR3 is made up of 14 amino acids. The CDR3 bases are TGCGCCAGCAGCTGGGGACAGGGTATTAACGAGCAGTACTTC. Translated: CASSWGQGINEQYF.

This clone was seen a handful of times. The chain has TRBV12-3 or TRBV12-4 and TRBJ1-5; D is uncertain. The CDR3 runs 13 residues. Trimming cost V 3 bases and J 0 bases, with 3 bases left between them. The CDR3 DNA follows: TGTGCCAGCAGTTTTAATAGCAATCAGCCCCAGCATTTT. As protein: CASSFNSNQPQHF.